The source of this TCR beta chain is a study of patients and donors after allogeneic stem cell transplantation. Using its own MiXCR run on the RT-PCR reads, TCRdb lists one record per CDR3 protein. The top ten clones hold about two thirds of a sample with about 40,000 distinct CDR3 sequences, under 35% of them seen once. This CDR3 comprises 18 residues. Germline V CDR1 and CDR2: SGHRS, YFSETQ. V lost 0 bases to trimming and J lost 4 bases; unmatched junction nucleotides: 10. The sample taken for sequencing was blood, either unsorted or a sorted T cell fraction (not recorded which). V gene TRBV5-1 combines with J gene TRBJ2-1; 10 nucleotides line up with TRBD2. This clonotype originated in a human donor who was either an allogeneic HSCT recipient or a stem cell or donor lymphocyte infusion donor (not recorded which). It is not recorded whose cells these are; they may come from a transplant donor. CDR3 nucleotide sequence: TGCGCCAGCAGCTTGGGATTGAAGACTAGCGGGCGATACAATGAGCAGTTCTTC. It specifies CASSLGLKTSGRYNEQFF.